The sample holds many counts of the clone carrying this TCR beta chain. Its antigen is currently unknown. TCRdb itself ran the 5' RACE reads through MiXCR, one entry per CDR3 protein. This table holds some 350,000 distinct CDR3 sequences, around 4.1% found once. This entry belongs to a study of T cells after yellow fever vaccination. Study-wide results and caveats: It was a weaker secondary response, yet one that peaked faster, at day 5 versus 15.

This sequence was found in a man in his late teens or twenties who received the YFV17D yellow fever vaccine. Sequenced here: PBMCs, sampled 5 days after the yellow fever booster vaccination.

The CDR3 sequence is CASSFSNTRDTQYF. In DNA form, the CDR3 reads TGTGCCAGCAGTTTTAGCAACACAAGAGATACGCAGTATTTT. This chain uses TRBV12-3 or TRBV12-4 with TRBJ2-3; D not resolved. The CDR3 loop spans 14 amino acids. V gave up 3 bases and J gave up 5 bases, with 12 bases separating them.